Shown below are 7 T cell receptor beta chains from a single sample sequenced in a study of T-cell memory formation after mild COVID-19 (dated by TCRdb to the early 2020s). Library generation was performed with 5' RACE. TCRdb shows the sequencer as Illumina NovaSeq 6000. TCRdb handled the public reads itself, with Q25 trimming in fastp and clone calling in MiXCR, and kept productive beta chains. CDR3 protein sequences are deduplicated, and each keeps its most common genes and DNA. Counted in this sample were 300,000 to 400,000 distinct CDR3 sequences; around 28% of them appeared once. The biggest ten clones account for about 14% of the sample. Input material: PBMCs or a T cell subset sorted from them (not recorded which). Receptor source: an adult woman who had mild COVID-19 (a few samples of this study predate the infection). The sample titles of this study are shuffled in the database, so cell type and time point are left out; the donor was told from shared clones.

The CDR3 DNA is TGTGCCAGCTCACCAGGGGCTAGCGGTACGATTGAGCAGTTCTTC. As protein: CASSPGASGTIEQFF. This rearrangement joins TRBV18 to TRBJ2-1, with TRBD2 matching over 7 bases. Germline V gene sequence: CDR1 KGHSH, CDR2 LQKENI. The CDR3 contains 15 residues. V shed 2 bases and J 9 bases; nucleotides not matched to a gene: 10.

This clonotype turned up a few times. The CDR3 sequence is CASRASRGGVYEQYF. As DNA, the CDR3 is TGTGCCAGTAGGGCCTCGCGGGGAGGGGTCTACGAGCAGTACTTC. The V gene is TRBV19, the J gene TRBJ2-7; 7 bases match TRBD2. The V gene's germline CDR1 is LNHDA and CDR2 SQIVND (reference sequence). V gave up 6 bases and J gave up 3 bases; unmatched junction bases: 11. The CDR3 runs 15 residues.

This sequence joins TRBV24-1 and TRBJ2-3; D assignment may be TRBD1 or TRBD2 (5 bases each). CDR1 and CDR2 (germline): KGHDR, SFDVKD. V dropped 7 bases and J dropped 0 bases, with 16 bases sitting between them. The CDR3 consists of 16 residues. The CDR3 region has the DNA TGTGCCACCAGCAGAGGGGCATCGACTAGCACAGATACGCAGTATTTT. Its protein product is CATSRGASTSTDTQYF.

This clonotype was seen a handful of times. The rearrangement uses TRBV5-1 and TRBJ2-5, with 9 bases matching TRBD1. CDR1 is SGHRS and CDR2 is YFSETQ in the germline V gene. This CDR3 contains 14 residues. Unmatched junction bases numbered 8, after V lost 4 bases and J lost 7 bases. The CDR3 here is CASSRPGQGTTQYF. CDR3 nucleotides: TGCGCCAGCAGCCGCCCCGGACAGGGGACGACCCAGTACTTC.

This chain connects TRBV5-4 to TRBJ2-1, with D perhaps matching TRBD1 (6 bases). The CDR3 is 12 amino acids. The germline V and J ends were trimmed by 3 bases and 6 bases, with 7 bases remaining between them. Germline lookup yields CDR1 SGHNT and CDR2 YYREEE (reference sequence). This CDR3 is CASSSDSNEQFF. The CDR3 bases are TGTGCCAGCAGCTCGGACAGCAATGAGCAGTTCTTC.

This clonotype was counted a few times. The rearrangement links TRBV11-2 to TRBJ2-1; 9 positions agree with TRBD2. The germline CDR1 and CDR2 sequences are SGHAT and FQNNGV. J lost 5 bases, V lost 6 bases, and 8 bases had no gene match. CDR3 length: 15 residues. The CDR3 DNA reads as TGTGCCAGCAGGTCGATAGCGGGAGTCCACAATGAGCAGTTCTTC. Its protein is CASRSIAGVHNEQFF.

The chain links TRBV7-3 to TRBJ1-1; no definite D call. V was cut by 3 bases and J by 6 bases, with 8 bases left in between. The CDR3 totals 12 residues. Germline V gene data show CDR1 as SGHTA and CDR2 as FQGTGA. This CDR3 is CASSLLSAEAFF. CDR3 nucleotide sequence: TGTGCCAGCAGCTTGCTGTCCGCTGAAGCTTTCTTT.